Presented here are 7 T cell receptor beta chains from one specimen sequenced in a study of CXCR3-negative and CXCR3-positive naive CD8 T cells (dated by TCRdb to about 2019). Sequencing used a NextSeq 550. The Human TCR Profiling Kit (MiLaboratory) was used to make UMI-labeled 5' RACE TRB cDNA libraries. TCRdb reprocessed the reads, and each CDR3 protein sequence is entered once, without DNA. For this sample, the table gives around 8,000 distinct CDR3 sequences. 2% to 2.5% of the sample comes from the top ten. Sequenced input: naive CXCR3- CD8+ T cells from blood. This specimen's cell subset or site label, interpreted: CD45RO-CCR7+CD27+CD95- naive CD8+ T cells lacking CXCR3 (TNR3-). These receptors were obtained from a human donor in good health. Some clones in this sample may be carry-over from other donors' samples.

Frequency places this clonotype as medium-sized. The genes are TRBV28 and TRBJ2-1; without DNA, the TCRdb call of TRBD1 cannot be checked. The CDR3 sequence is 14 residues long. CDR1 and CDR2 from the germline V gene are MDHEN and SYDVKM. The CDR3 sequence is CASTPGQGGYEQFF.

V usage is TRBV28 and J usage is TRBJ2-1; TCRdb gives TRBD1 as the D gene, but with no DNA this cannot be confirmed. There are 16 residues in the CDR3. The V gene's germline CDR1 is MDHEN and CDR2 SYDVKM. The CDR3 spells CASRLDRTTPYNEQFF. Together with reference TRBV28 and TRBJ2-1, the CDR3 gives the full variable domain: DVKVTQSSRYLVKRTGEKVFLECVQDMDHENMFWYRQDPGLGLRLIYFSYDVKMKEKGDIPEGYSVSREKKERFSLILESASTNQTSMYLCASRLDRTTPYNEQFFGPGTRLTVL.

Measured by frequency, this clonotype is medium-sized. The chain joins TRBV6-5 to TRBJ2-3; TCRdb designates TRBD2, a call that cannot be tested without DNA. The CDR3 has 16 residues. CDR1 and CDR2 (germline): MNHEY, SVGAGI. The CDR3 loop reads CASAHLSGDSTDTQYF.

The chain links TRBV3-1 to TRBJ2-5; TCRdb's D call, TRBD2, is unchecked because there is no DNA. Germline CDR1 reads LGHDT; CDR2 reads YNNKEL (reference sequence). This CDR3 spans 14 amino acids. The CDR3 loop reads CASSSWISLGTQYF.

Its frequency marks this clonotype as medium-sized. The V gene is TRBV28, the J gene TRBJ1-2; TCRdb's D call, TRBD1, is unchecked because there is no DNA. The V gene's germline CDR1 is MDHEN and CDR2 SYDVKM. The CDR3 totals 14 residues. The CDR3 is CASTGDTTRRGYTF.

J is TRBJ2-7 and V is TRBV6-2 or TRBV6-3. This CDR3 has 12 amino acids. Germline CDR1 and CDR2: MNHEY and SVGEGT. The CDR3 sequence: CASSQQPYEQYF.

The genes are TRBV11-2 and TRBJ1-1. Germline V lookup: CDR1 SGHAT, CDR2 FQNNGV. CDR3 size: 16 residues. The CDR3 protein is CASSLGTSTPNTEAFF.